Reported below is one T cell receptor beta chain. The antigen is unknown. The sample comes from a study of early stage breast cancer tumors. Study-wide findings and caveats: Tumor and normal breast were distinguished via blood comparison in 14 of 16 patients. Most shared enriched TCRB sequences were commonly generated ones.

TCRdb's table, derived via immunoSEQ multiplex PCR, lists solely in-frame clones and lacks some. Found here are just over 70,000 clones, approximately 79% of them singletons; the top ten hold 3% to 4.5%. Sequenced material: blood. The source is a person aged 55-75 years with breast cancer.

CDR3 residues: CASSLAGTGMSGNTIYF. DNA of the CDR3: TGCGCCAGCAGCTTGGCCGGGACAGGGATGTCTGGAAACACCATATATTTT. This rearrangement joins TRBV5-1 to TRBJ1-3; 9 bases match TRBD1. Germline V gives CDR1 SGHRS, CDR2 YFSETQ. There are 17 residues in the CDR3. V dropped 0 bases and J dropped 1; count of bases not matched to a gene: 5.